These T cell receptor beta chains were read from a single sample in a study of control samples from healthy donors and cancer patients. Assay: immunoSEQ multiplex PCR; the TCRdb copy retains only in-frame clones and omits some. This sample has tens of thousands of clones, with 95% to 96% found just once. Sequenced material: blood. The receptors derive from a woman younger than 35 in good health. CDR3s include the opening cysteine and the closing phenylalanine or tryptophan. A D gene is named only where the DNA matches it firmly. Clone size appears in some rows only: once, few, many, or a class for an expanded clone.

CDR3nt,CDR3aa,v_gene,len,d_gene,j_gene,abundance
TGTGCCATCAGTGAGGGAAGGACTAATGAGCAGTTCTTC,CAISEGRTNEQFF,TRBV10-3,13,-,TRBJ2-1,-
TGTGCCAGCAGCCTCGATCTAGCTAACTATGGCTACACCTTC,CASSLDLANYGYTF,TRBV7-9,14,-,TRBJ1-2,-
TGTGCCAGCAGCTTGTGGACAGATCATAACTATGGCTACACCTTC,CASSLWTDHNYGYTF,TRBV5-5,15,-,TRBJ1-2,-
TGTGCCAGCAGTCCAACAGGGTTGCACGAGCAGTACTTC,CASSPTGLHEQYF,TRBV6-6,13,-,TRBJ2-7,once
TGTGCCATCCCTGGCGGTTTGTCTAATAACTATGGCTACACCTTC,CAIPGGLSNNYGYTF,TRBV28,15,-,TRBJ1-2,-
TGCGCCAGCAGCTTCGGGACTAGTGACAATGAGCAGTTCTTC,CASSFGTSDNEQFF,TRBV5-1,14,TRBD2,TRBJ2-1,-
TGTGCCAGCAGCTTGAAGGAAAAACTGTTTTTT,CASSLKEKLFF,TRBV11-2,11,-,TRBJ1-4,-
TGTGCCAGCAGTGTAAGCAGACAGTACACCTTC,CASSVSRQYTF,TRBV3-1/TRBV3-2,11,-,TRBJ1-2,-
TGTGCCAGCAGCTTAGGTTCACAGGGTGAAGAAAAACTGTTTTTT,CASSLGSQGEEKLFF,TRBV7-9,15,-,TRBJ1-4,-
TGTGCCAGTAGTACAGCGGGGGGGCTGCCAGATACGCAGTATTTT,CASSTAGGLPDTQYF,TRBV19,15,TRBD2,TRBJ2-3,-
TGCAGCGTTGGGGGCAGGATGAACACTGAAGCTTTCTTT,CSVGGRMNTEAFF,TRBV29-1,13,-,TRBJ1-1,-
TGCAGCGTTGGAAAGGGAGGGACTGAAGCTTTCTTT,CSVGKGGTEAFF,TRBV29-1,12,-,TRBJ1-1,-
TGTGCCACAGGCACGGGATACACAGATACGCAGTATTTT,CATGTGYTDTQYF,TRBV6-4,13,-,TRBJ2-3,-
TGCAGTGCCCTGACAGAGCATACGCAGTATTTT,CSALTEHTQYF,TRBV20-1,11,-,TRBJ2-3,-
TGTGCCAGCGGAGAAAAGAATAGCAATCAGCCCCAGCATTTT,CASGEKNSNQPQHF,TRBV11-2,14,-,TRBJ1-5,-
TGTGCCAGCAGCAAATCAGGGTCTGCTGAAGCTTTCTTT,CASSKSGSAEAFF,TRBV5-5,13,-,TRBJ1-1,-
TGCGCCAGCAGCCATTCATATCCAGGGTCCTACGAGCAGTACTTC,CASSHSYPGSYEQYF,TRBV4-1,15,-,TRBJ2-7,-
TGTGCCAGCTCACCCTCGGGGGCCAACTATGGCTACACCTTC,CASSPSGANYGYTF,TRBV18,14,-,TRBJ1-2,-
TGTGCCAGCAGTTATGGGGATAGAGACACTGAAGCTTTCTTT,CASSYGDRDTEAFF,TRBV6-5,14,-,TRBJ1-1,-
TGTGCCAGCAGCGAGACTAGCATCACAGATACGCAGTATTTT,CASSETSITDTQYF,TRBV28,14,TRBD2,TRBJ2-3,-
TGTGCCAGCAGTTATGCGGGGGAGGCCGGGGAGCTGTTTTTT,CASSYAGEAGELFF,TRBV6-2/TRBV6-3,14,TRBD2,TRBJ2-2,-
TGTGCCAGCAGCCCGGGTGATGAGCAGTTCTTC,CASSPGDEQFF,TRBV3-1/TRBV3-2,11,-,TRBJ2-1,-
TGTGCCAGCAGTTTAATAGAGGGCTATAATTCACCCCTCCACTTT,CASSLIEGYNSPLHF,TRBV28,15,-,TRBJ1-6,-
TGTGCCAGCAGTTACGGTCAGCCGAACACTGAAGCTTTCTTT,CASSYGQPNTEAFF,TRBV6-5,14,-,TRBJ1-1,-
TGTGCCAGCAGTTACTCGATAAGGCGGGGGAGCACCGGGGAGCTGTTTTTT,CASSYSIRRGSTGELFF,TRBV6-7,17,TRBD2,TRBJ2-2,-
TGTGCCACCAGCAGAGATCGGCAACAGCCTGGCTACACCTTC,CATSRDRQQPGYTF,TRBV15,14,-,TRBJ1-2,-
TGTGCCAGCAGCTTAGGGGGGACATCCCTTTCTGGGGCCAACGTCCTGACTTTC,CASSLGGTSLSGANVLTF,TRBV7-8,18,-,TRBJ2-6,-
TGCAGCGCTGAAGCGGTTGGTAGCGAGCAGTACTTC,CSAEAVGSEQYF,TRBV29-1,12,-,TRBJ2-7,few
TGTGCCAGCTCACTCGTGGGGGGGGCATACAATGAGCAGTTCTTC,CASSLVGGAYNEQFF,TRBV18,15,-,TRBJ2-1,-
TGCGCCAGCAGTGTCGACCTAAGCTCCTACGAGCAGTACTTC,CASSVDLSSYEQYF,TRBV10-2,14,-,TRBJ2-7,-
TGCAGCGTTTCTAACCTCAATCAGCCCCAGCATTTT,CSVSNLNQPQHF,TRBV29-1,12,-,TRBJ1-5,-
TGTGCCAGCGTAGACAGGGTCACTGAAGCTTTCTTT,CASVDRVTEAFF,TRBV28,12,TRBD1,TRBJ1-1,-
TGTGCCAGCACCTCGACAGGGCTTGAAGCTTTCTTT,CASTSTGLEAFF,TRBV28,12,TRBD1,TRBJ1-1,once
TGTGCCAGCAGCCCCCGGGAAGGCAGGGTCGGAACTGAAGCTTTCTTT,CASSPREGRVGTEAFF,TRBV3-1/TRBV3-2,16,-,TRBJ1-1,-
TGTGCCAGCAGTGCGACCATGGTCGGCACTGAAGCTTTCTTT,CASSATMVGTEAFF,TRBV28,14,-,TRBJ1-1,-
TGTGCCAGCAGTTTAGTGGTCGGAGGTCGGAATAATGAAAAACTGTTTTTT,CASSLVVGGRNNEKLFF,TRBV7-2,17,-,TRBJ1-4,-
TGTGCCAGCAGCGCCTGGGCGGGGGTATCTGGAAACACCATATATTTT,CASSAWAGVSGNTIYF,TRBV7-9,16,-,TRBJ1-3,-
TGTGCCAGCAGCCAAGTTTCGGGGACTAGCGGGGGTGGCGCAGATACGCAGTATTTT,CASSQVSGTSGGGADTQYF,TRBV3-1/TRBV3-2,19,TRBD2,TRBJ2-3,-
TGTGCCAGCAGTGACGGCGAGACTTCCGAGGGATCGGGCGGCTACACCTTC,CASSDGETSEGSGGYTF,TRBV6-4,17,-,TRBJ1-2,-
TGTGCCAGCAGCCCCGGGGGGGCGGGGGGCTACACCTTC,CASSPGGAGGYTF,TRBV7-3,13,-,TRBJ1-2,-
TGTGCCAGCTGGCTTCGGACTAGCGGGGGGGCCGAGATGTGGAATGAGCAGTTCTTC,CASWLRTSGGAEMWNEQFF,TRBV3-1/TRBV3-2,19,TRBD2,TRBJ2-1,-
TGTGCCAGCAGCGGTGTAGCGGGGTTGGTTGAGACCCAGTACTTC,CASSGVAGLVETQYF,TRBV9,15,TRBD2,TRBJ2-5,-
TGCGCCAGCAGCTTGGTTGCGGAGACCCAGTACTTC,CASSLVAETQYF,TRBV5-1,12,-,TRBJ2-5,-
TGTGCCAGCAGCCCCGGGACAGGAGGAGATACGCAGTATTTT,CASSPGTGGDTQYF,TRBV7-2,14,TRBD1,TRBJ2-3,-
TGTGCCAGCAGTGCACGGGGGGATTACAATGAGCAGTTCTTC,CASSARGDYNEQFF,TRBV6-2/TRBV6-3,14,TRBD2,TRBJ2-1,few